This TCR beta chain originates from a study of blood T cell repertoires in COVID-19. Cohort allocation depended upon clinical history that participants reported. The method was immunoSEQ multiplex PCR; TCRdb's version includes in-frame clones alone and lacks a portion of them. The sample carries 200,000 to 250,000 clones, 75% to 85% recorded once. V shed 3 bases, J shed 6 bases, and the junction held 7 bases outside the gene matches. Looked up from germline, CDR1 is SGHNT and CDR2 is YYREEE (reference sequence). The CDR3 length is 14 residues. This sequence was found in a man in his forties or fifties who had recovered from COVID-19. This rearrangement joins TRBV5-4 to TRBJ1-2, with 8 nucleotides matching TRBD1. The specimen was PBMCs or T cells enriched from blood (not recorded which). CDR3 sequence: CASSSIDRGDGYTF. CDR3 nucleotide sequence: TGTGCCAGCAGCTCGATTGACAGGGGAGATGGCTACACCTTC.